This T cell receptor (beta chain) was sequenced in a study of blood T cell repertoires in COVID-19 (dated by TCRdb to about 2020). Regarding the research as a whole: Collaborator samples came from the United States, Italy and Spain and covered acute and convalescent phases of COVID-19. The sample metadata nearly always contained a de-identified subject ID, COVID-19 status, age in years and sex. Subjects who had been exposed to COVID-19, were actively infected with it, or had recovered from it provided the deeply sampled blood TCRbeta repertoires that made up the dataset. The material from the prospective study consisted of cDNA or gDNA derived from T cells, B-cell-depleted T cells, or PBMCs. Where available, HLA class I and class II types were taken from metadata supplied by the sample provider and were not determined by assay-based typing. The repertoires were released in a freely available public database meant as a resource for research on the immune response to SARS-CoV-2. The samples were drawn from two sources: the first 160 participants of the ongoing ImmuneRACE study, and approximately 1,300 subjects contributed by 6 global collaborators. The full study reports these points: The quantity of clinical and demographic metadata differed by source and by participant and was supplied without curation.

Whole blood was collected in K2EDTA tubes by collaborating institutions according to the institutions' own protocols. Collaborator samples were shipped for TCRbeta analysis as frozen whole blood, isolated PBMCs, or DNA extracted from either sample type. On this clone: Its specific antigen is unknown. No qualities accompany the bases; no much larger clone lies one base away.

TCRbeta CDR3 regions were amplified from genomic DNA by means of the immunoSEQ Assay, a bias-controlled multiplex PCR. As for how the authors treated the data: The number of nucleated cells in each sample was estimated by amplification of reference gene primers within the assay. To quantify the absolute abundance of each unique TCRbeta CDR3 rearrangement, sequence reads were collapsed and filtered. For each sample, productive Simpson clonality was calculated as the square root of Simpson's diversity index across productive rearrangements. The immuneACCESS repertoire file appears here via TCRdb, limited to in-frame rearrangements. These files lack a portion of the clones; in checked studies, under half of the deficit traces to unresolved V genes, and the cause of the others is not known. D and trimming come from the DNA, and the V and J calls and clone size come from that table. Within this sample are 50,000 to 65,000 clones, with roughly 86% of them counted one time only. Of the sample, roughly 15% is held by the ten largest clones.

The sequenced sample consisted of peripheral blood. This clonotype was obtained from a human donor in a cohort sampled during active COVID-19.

The DNA is as follows: TGTGCCAGCAGTCGGGGGGGGGCAGGAGTTCAGTACTTC. Translated, it gives CASSRGGAGVQYF. The rearranged chain carries TRBV27 and TRBJ2-4; 8 of the junction bases match TRBD2. CDR1 MNHEY and CDR2 SMNVEV are derived from the germline V gene (reference sequence). Its CDR3 holds 13 amino acids, cysteine through phenylalanine. Of the read, only the CDR3 DNA is kept; its 39 bases are in frame from base 1. The germline V end is reduced by 5 bases and the J end by 11 bases; junction bases left unmatched: 8.